This note documents a single TCR beta chain sequence. What it binds is unknown. This CDR3 region has 16 residues. The entry originates in a study of shared clonotypes between healthy human individuals. Study conclusions and caveats: Genetic and exposure-history diversity was limited by the small donor number. Memory subsets generally showed smaller estimated richness than naive subsets did.

Assay used: immunoSEQ multiplex PCR; TCRdb lists only in-frame clones, some missing. The sample holds more than 500,000 clones, 90% to 96% seen once. The rearrangement links TRBV21-1 to TRBJ1-3. TRBV21-1 is termed a pseudogene. The sample was naive CD4+ T cells sorted from blood. Subset: CD45RA+ positively selected. The sequence derives from a woman aged 25 to 39 in good health. CDR3 protein: CASPSQRGDAGNTIYF. Here the CDR3 DNA reads TGTGCCAGCCCCTCCCAACGGGGAGACGCCGGAAACACCATATATTTT.